The rows below give T cell receptor beta chains drawn from one sample of a study of cytomegalovirus exposure and HLA in healthy donors. Clones were sequenced by immunoSEQ multiplex PCR, and TCRdb holds only the in-frame ones, with some missing. The sample carries roughly 150,000 clones, approximately 75% recorded once. Sequences were obtained from PBMCs. These receptors were taken from a woman under 30 in good health and CMV-seronegative. Both conserved end residues are part of each CDR3. A D gene is named only where the DNA matches it firmly. Expanded clones get a size class; other rows say once, few or many, or leave the size out.

J gene,clone size,D gene,V gene,CDR3 protein,CDR3 DNA
TRBJ2-7,-,TRBD1,TRBV7-8,CASSLGRRDSSYEQYF,TGTGCCAGCAGCTTAGGACGCCGGGACAGCTCCTACGAGCAGTACTTC
TRBJ1-6,-,-,TRBV4-1,CASSQDLTGIGSPLHF,TGCGCCAGCAGCCAAGATCTCACAGGGATAGGGTCACCCCTCCACTTT
TRBJ2-4,-,-,TRBV14,CASSQETGAIAKNIQYF,TGTGCCAGCAGCCAAGAAACTGGGGCCATAGCCAAAAACATTCAGTACTTC
TRBJ2-5,few,TRBD1,TRBV5-6,CASSELGQAAETQYF,TGTGCCAGCAGCGAACTTGGACAGGCCGCGGAGACCCAGTACTTC
TRBJ1-1,-,TRBD1,TRBV19,CASSIFPWTGKMNTEAFF,TGTGCCAGTAGCATATTCCCTTGGACAGGTAAAATGAACACTGAAGCTTTCTTT
TRBJ1-2,-,-,TRBV9,CASSPHSGTLINYGYTF,TGTGCCAGCAGCCCCCACTCCGGGACATTAATTAACTATGGCTACACCTTC
TRBJ1-2,-,TRBD1,TRBV4-1,CASSQADRGRGYTF,TGCGCCAGCAGCCAGGCCGACAGGGGGCGGGGCTACACCTTC
TRBJ1-6,-,-,TRBV28,CASSLPGAGALKSLHF,TGTGCCAGCAGTTTGCCCGGAGCGGGGGCACTAAAGTCCCTCCACTTT
TRBJ2-5,-,TRBD2,TRBV19,CASSPLLAAGETQYF,TGTGCCAGTAGCCCCCTCCTAGCGGCCGGGGAGACCCAGTACTTC
TRBJ2-5,-,TRBD1,TRBV4-2,CASSQDLGRGFAETQYF,TGTGCCAGCAGCCAAGATCTGGGCAGGGGGTTCGCAGAGACCCAGTACTTC
TRBJ2-5,-,-,TRBV19,CASSSILAGQETQYF,TGTGCCAGTAGTTCCATTCTAGCAGGACAAGAGACCCAGTACTTC
TRBJ2-1,-,-,TRBV7-9,CASSLINPRINEQFF,TGTGCCAGCAGCTTAATTAACCCCAGAATTAATGAGCAGTTCTTC
TRBJ1-4,few,-,TRBV2,CASSEEGRVRNEKLFF,TGTGCCAGCAGTGAGGAGGGCAGGGTGAGAAATGAAAAACTGTTTTTT
TRBJ2-1,-,-,TRBV7-7,CASSLRVGAEYNEQFF,TGTGCTAGCAGCTTACGGGTAGGAGCGGAGTACAATGAGCAGTTCTTC
TRBJ1-1,-,-,TRBV28,CASRDAGAGRDEAFF,TGTGCCAGCAGGGACGCTGGAGCGGGAAGAGATGAAGCTTTCTTT
TRBJ2-3,-,-,TRBV15,CATSRGYGAGYTDTQYF,TGTGCCACCAGCAGAGGCTATGGGGCGGGGTACACAGATACGCAGTATTTT
TRBJ1-1,-,TRBD1,TRBV28,CASSPGQGLVSFF,TGTGCCAGCAGTCCAGGACAGGGGCTCGTGTCTTTCTTT
TRBJ2-3,-,TRBD2,TRBV10-2,CASSELGLAGSTDTQYF,TGCGCCAGCAGTGAGCTGGGGCTAGCGGGAAGCACAGATACGCAGTATTTT
TRBJ1-2,-,-,TRBV6-5,CASRPGQSMVEGYTF,TGTGCCAGCAGACCCGGACAGTCGATGGTAGAGGGCTACACCTTC
TRBJ2-7,-,TRBD2,TRBV10-2,CASSEIPGGRAPYEQYF,TGCGCCAGCAGTGAGATTCCCGGCGGGAGGGCTCCCTACGAGCAGTACTTC
TRBJ2-7,-,TRBD1,TRBV5-1,CASSLLGTGQVMYEQYF,TGCGCCAGCAGCCTCTTGGGTACAGGACAGGTAATGTACGAGCAGTACTTC
TRBJ2-5,-,-,TRBV5-6,CASSGGHVAGTQYF,TGTGCCAGCAGCGGGGGACATGTGGCAGGGACCCAGTACTTC
TRBJ2-3,-,-,TRBV9,CASSVVPRQEETQYF,TGTGCCAGCAGCGTAGTCCCCAGACAGGAGGAGACGCAGTATTTT
TRBJ2-4,-,TRBD2,TRBV5-1,CASSPRGDGNLNIQYF,TGCGCCAGCAGCCCCCGGGGGGACGGGAATCTTAACATTCAGTACTTC
TRBJ2-5,-,-,TRBV5-4,CASSLWVAETQYF,TGTGCCAGCAGCTTATGGGTGGCAGAGACTCAGTACTTC
TRBJ2-1,-,TRBD2,TRBV7-3,CASSRTGGLIRDEQFF,TGTGCCAGCAGCCGAACGGGGGGACTCATTAGGGATGAGCAGTTCTTC
TRBJ2-7,once,-,TRBV5-6,CASSLVGDNEQYF,TGTGCCAGCAGCTTGGTAGGGGACAACGAGCAGTACTTC
TRBJ2-3,-,-,TRBV12-5,CASALTGTEGLQYF,TGTGCTAGTGCTCTTACCGGGACTGAGGGCTTGCAGTATTTT
TRBJ1-1,-,-,TRBV20-1,CSARGLLEAFF,TGCAGTGCTAGAGGTCTATTGGAAGCTTTCTTT
TRBJ1-1,-,-,TRBV27,CASSSGGSFEAFF,TGTGCCAGCAGTTCGGGGGGGAGCTTTGAAGCTTTCTTT
TRBJ1-1,-,-,TRBV7-8,CASSLGRRGRGNTEAFF,TGTGCCAGCAGCTTAGGGAGGCGCGGAAGAGGGAACACTGAAGCTTTCTTT